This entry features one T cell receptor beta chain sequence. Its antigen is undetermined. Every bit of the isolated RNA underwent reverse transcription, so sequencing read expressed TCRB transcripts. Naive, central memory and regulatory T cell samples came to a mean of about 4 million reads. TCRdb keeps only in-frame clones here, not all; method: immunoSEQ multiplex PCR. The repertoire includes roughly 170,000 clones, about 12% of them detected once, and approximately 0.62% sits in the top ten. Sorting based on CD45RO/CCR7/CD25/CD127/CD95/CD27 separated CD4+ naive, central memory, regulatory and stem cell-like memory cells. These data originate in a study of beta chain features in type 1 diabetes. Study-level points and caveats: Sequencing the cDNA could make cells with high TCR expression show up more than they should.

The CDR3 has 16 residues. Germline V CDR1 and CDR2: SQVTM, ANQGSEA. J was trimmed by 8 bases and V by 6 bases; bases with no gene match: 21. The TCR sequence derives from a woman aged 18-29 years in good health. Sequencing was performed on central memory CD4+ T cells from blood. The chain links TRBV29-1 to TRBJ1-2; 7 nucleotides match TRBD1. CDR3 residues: CSVDRAGSGGTRGYTF. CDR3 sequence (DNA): TGCAGCGTCGATCGGGCAGGATCAGGGGGTACGCGCGGCTACACCTTC.